These T cell receptor beta chains were read from a single sample in a study of blood T cell repertoires in COVID-19. The method was immunoSEQ multiplex PCR; TCRdb's version includes in-frame clones alone and lacks a portion of them. The profile shows around 300,000 clones, roughly 80% of them singletons. Sequencing was performed on peripheral blood. The receptors originated from a woman aged 50 to 65 who had recovered from COVID-19. Each CDR3 is given with its conserved first and last residue. The order of the fields is CDR3 protein, CDR3 DNA, J gene, D gene, V gene, clone size. The D gene is left open where the match is weak. Not all rows give a size; the values are once, few, many and, for expanded clones, a class.

cdr3_aa: CATRQVSGANVLTF
cdr3_nt: TGTGCCACCCGACAGGTTTCTGGGGCCAACGTCCTGACTTTC
j_call: TRBJ2-6
d_call: .
v_call: TRBV19
clone_size: .

cdr3_aa: CASSLRGPMNTEAFF
cdr3_nt: TGTGCCAGCAGCTTGAGGGGGCCGATGAACACTGAAGCTTTCTTT
j_call: TRBJ1-1
d_call: TRBD1
v_call: TRBV5-6
clone_size: .

cdr3_aa: CASSLGEAGGDYGYTF
cdr3_nt: TGCGCCAGCAGCCTTGGGGAGGCGGGTGGCGACTATGGCTACACCTTC
j_call: TRBJ1-2
d_call: .
v_call: TRBV5-1
clone_size: .

cdr3_aa: CASSQEWTVKPSGANVLTF
cdr3_nt: TGCGCCAGCAGCCAAGAGTGGACAGTTAAGCCCTCTGGGGCCAACGTCCTGACTTTC
j_call: TRBJ2-6
d_call: .
v_call: TRBV4-3
clone_size: .

cdr3_aa: CASSKLAAQETQYF
cdr3_nt: TGTGCCAGCAGTAAACTAGCGGCGCAAGAGACCCAGTACTTC
j_call: TRBJ2-5
d_call: TRBD2
v_call: TRBV6-5
clone_size: once

cdr3_aa: CATSDATGSDYYQSQHF
cdr3_nt: TGTGCCACCAGTGACGCGACAGGGTCGGACTATTATCAGTCCCAGCATTTT
j_call: TRBJ1-5
d_call: TRBD1
v_call: TRBV24-1
clone_size: .

cdr3_aa: CASSGWGGGSPETQYF
cdr3_nt: TGTGCCAGCAGTGGGTGGGGAGGGGGATCGCCGGAGACCCAGTACTTC
j_call: TRBJ2-5
d_call: .
v_call: TRBV11-3
clone_size: .

cdr3_aa: CASSTDRGSPLHF
cdr3_nt: TGTGCCAGTAGTACCGACAGGGGATCACCCCTCCACTTT
j_call: TRBJ1-6
d_call: TRBD1
v_call: TRBV19
clone_size: .

cdr3_aa: CATSALGAGYTF
cdr3_nt: TGTGCCACCAGTGCCCTCGGAGCTGGCTACACCTTC
j_call: TRBJ1-2
d_call: .
v_call: TRBV24-1
clone_size: .

cdr3_aa: CASSIQGGNGPQHF
cdr3_nt: TGTGCCAGTAGTATCCAGGGCGGAAATGGGCCCCAGCATTTT
j_call: TRBJ1-5
d_call: .
v_call: TRBV19
clone_size: .

cdr3_aa: CASSLGSGSRSNEQFF
cdr3_nt: TGTGCCAGCAGCTTGGGGAGCGGGAGTAGGAGCAATGAGCAGTTCTTC
j_call: TRBJ2-1
d_call: TRBD2
v_call: TRBV5-8
clone_size: .

cdr3_aa: CASSQGAEWEAFF
cdr3_nt: TGCGCCAGCAGCCAAGGGGCAGAGTGGGAAGCTTTCTTT
j_call: TRBJ1-1
d_call: .
v_call: TRBV4-1
clone_size: .

cdr3_aa: CASRSGQFLRVYF
cdr3_nt: TGTGCCAGCAGATCGGGACAGTTCCTTAGGGTGTACTTC
j_call: TRBJ2-7
d_call: TRBD1
v_call: TRBV28
clone_size: .

cdr3_aa: CASSPQDRANYGYTF
cdr3_nt: TGTGCCAGTAGTCCTCAGGACAGGGCCAACTATGGCTACACCTTC
j_call: TRBJ1-2
d_call: TRBD1
v_call: TRBV19
clone_size: .

cdr3_aa: CASSAGGNNEQFF
cdr3_nt: TGCGCCAGCAGTGCGGGGGGGAACAATGAGCAGTTCTTC
j_call: TRBJ2-1
d_call: TRBD2
v_call: TRBV5-1
clone_size: .

cdr3_aa: CASSSIPYGYTF
cdr3_nt: TGTGCCAGCAGCTCAATCCCCTATGGCTACACCTTC
j_call: TRBJ1-2
d_call: .
v_call: TRBV11-2
clone_size: .

cdr3_aa: CASSTNDRGINYGYTF
cdr3_nt: TGTGCCAGCAGTACCAATGACAGGGGGATTAACTATGGCTACACCTTC
j_call: TRBJ1-2
d_call: TRBD1
v_call: TRBV28
clone_size: .

cdr3_aa: CASSQEPSGVSTDTQYF
cdr3_nt: TGTGCCAGCAGCCAAGAGCCCAGCGGGGTAAGCACAGATACGCAGTATTTT
j_call: TRBJ2-3
d_call: TRBD2
v_call: TRBV14
clone_size: .

cdr3_aa: CASSESSAVYEQYF
cdr3_nt: TGTGCCAGCAGTGAAAGCTCTGCTGTCTACGAGCAGTACTTC
j_call: TRBJ2-7
d_call: .
v_call: TRBV2
clone_size: .

cdr3_aa: CASSRTGSWGTEAFF
cdr3_nt: TGTGCCAGCAGCAGGACAGGGAGCTGGGGCACTGAAGCTTTCTTT
j_call: TRBJ1-1
d_call: TRBD1
v_call: TRBV28
clone_size: .

cdr3_aa: CASSLLGRGKQDTQYF
cdr3_nt: TGCGCCAGCAGCCTCCTTGGGAGGGGCAAACAGGATACGCAGTATTTT
j_call: TRBJ2-3
d_call: TRBD2
v_call: TRBV4-3
clone_size: .

cdr3_aa: CASSDGQGYSGNTIYF
cdr3_nt: TGTGCCAGCAGTGATGGACAGGGTTACTCTGGAAACACCATATATTTT
j_call: TRBJ1-3
d_call: TRBD1
v_call: TRBV6-1
clone_size: .

cdr3_aa: CASSPPKAGVSSYEQYF
cdr3_nt: TGTGCCAGCAGCCCCCCCAAAGCGGGGGTTAGCTCCTACGAGCAGTACTTC
j_call: TRBJ2-7
d_call: TRBD2
v_call: TRBV7-9
clone_size: .

cdr3_aa: CASSQDSLASNEQFF
cdr3_nt: TGTGCCAGCAGCCAAGATAGCCTAGCTTCAAATGAGCAGTTCTTC
j_call: TRBJ2-1
d_call: .
v_call: TRBV4-2
clone_size: .

cdr3_aa: CASSSQGNAGGPIFYNEQFF
cdr3_nt: TGTGCCAGCAGTTCCCAGGGTAATGCGGGAGGGCCAATTTTCTACAATGAGCAGTTCTTC
j_call: TRBJ2-1
d_call: TRBD2
v_call: TRBV27
clone_size: .

cdr3_aa: CASRSGTAADTQYF
cdr3_nt: TGTGCCAGCAGGTCCGGGACTGCCGCAGATACGCAGTATTTT
j_call: TRBJ2-3
d_call: .
v_call: TRBV6-5
clone_size: .

cdr3_aa: CASSLGRAKNIQYF
cdr3_nt: TGTGCCAGCAGCTTAGGGCGGGCCAAAAACATTCAGTACTTC
j_call: TRBJ2-4
d_call: .
v_call: TRBV7-2
clone_size: once

cdr3_aa: CATSDHSSEAFF
cdr3_nt: TGTGCCACCAGTGACCACAGTAGTGAAGCTTTCTTT
j_call: TRBJ1-1
d_call: .
v_call: TRBV24-1
clone_size: .

cdr3_aa: CASSYRDRGGSPLHF
cdr3_nt: TGTGCCAGCAGTTATCGGGACAGGGGAGGGTCACCCCTCCACTTT
j_call: TRBJ1-6
d_call: TRBD1
v_call: TRBV2
clone_size: .

cdr3_aa: CASSLRTDSTNEKLFF
cdr3_nt: TGTGCCAGCAGCCTAAGGACAGATTCAACTAATGAAAAACTGTTTTTT
j_call: TRBJ1-4
d_call: .
v_call: TRBV7-2
clone_size: .

cdr3_aa: CASSYSPGGTDTQYF
cdr3_nt: TGTGCCAGCAGTTACTCACCGGGGGGCACAGATACGCAGTATTTT
j_call: TRBJ2-3
d_call: .
v_call: TRBV6-6
clone_size: .

cdr3_aa: CASSIAVTNTGELFF
cdr3_nt: TGTGCCAGTAGTATAGCGGTTACGAACACCGGGGAGCTGTTTTTT
j_call: TRBJ2-2
d_call: .
v_call: TRBV19
clone_size: once

cdr3_aa: CASYGNQETQYF
cdr3_nt: TGTGCCAGCTACGGGAACCAAGAGACCCAGTACTTC
j_call: TRBJ2-5
d_call: .
v_call: TRBV2
clone_size: .

cdr3_aa: CASSRGRTGGYYEQYF
cdr3_nt: TGCGCCAGCAGCCGAGGCCGAACAGGGGGATACTACGAGCAGTACTTC
j_call: TRBJ2-7
d_call: TRBD1
v_call: TRBV4-3
clone_size: .

cdr3_aa: CATSDPWTGGEQYF
cdr3_nt: TGTGCCACCAGTGACCCCTGGACAGGGGGAGAGCAGTACTTC
j_call: TRBJ2-7
d_call: TRBD1
v_call: TRBV24-1
clone_size: .

cdr3_aa: CASSLEPGGTDTQYF
cdr3_nt: TGTGCCAGCAGCTTAGAGCCGGGGGGGACAGATACGCAGTATTTT
j_call: TRBJ2-3
d_call: TRBD2
v_call: TRBV7-2
clone_size: once

cdr3_aa: CASSESSGRAGTKNIQYF
cdr3_nt: TGTGCCAGCAGTGAATCTAGCGGGAGGGCCGGGACCAAAAACATTCAGTACTTC
j_call: TRBJ2-4
d_call: TRBD2
v_call: TRBV25-1
clone_size: .

cdr3_aa: CASSLPGLAGGPGYTDTQYF
cdr3_nt: TGTGCCAGCAGCTTGCCGGGACTAGCGGGGGGGCCGGGCTACACAGATACGCAGTATTTT
j_call: TRBJ2-3
d_call: TRBD2
v_call: TRBV5-5
clone_size: .

cdr3_aa: CASSLLGPGREQYF
cdr3_nt: TGTGCCAGCAGCTTATTGGGGCCAGGGCGGGAGCAGTACTTC
j_call: TRBJ2-7
d_call: .
v_call: TRBV7-2
clone_size: .

cdr3_aa: CAWNRGGETQYF
cdr3_nt: TGTGCCTGGAATAGGGGGGGTGAGACCCAGTACTTC
j_call: TRBJ2-5
d_call: .
v_call: TRBV30
clone_size: once

cdr3_aa: CASSPHRNTGELFF
cdr3_nt: TGTGCCAGCAGCCCTCACAGAAACACCGGGGAGCTGTTTTTT
j_call: TRBJ2-2
d_call: .
v_call: TRBV14
clone_size: few

cdr3_aa: CASSHPSGRASGELFF
cdr3_nt: TGTGCCAGCAGCCACCCCAGCGGGAGGGCGTCCGGGGAGCTGTTTTTT
j_call: TRBJ2-2
d_call: TRBD2
v_call: TRBV3-1/TRBV3-2
clone_size: .

cdr3_aa: CATEAVTTGELFF
cdr3_nt: TGTGCCACCGAGGCCGTTACCACCGGGGAGCTGTTTTTT
j_call: TRBJ2-2
d_call: .
v_call: TRBV10-3
clone_size: .

cdr3_aa: CATRGRTQRAYGELFF
cdr3_nt: TGTGCCACAAGGGGTCGTACCCAACGGGCCTACGGGGAGCTGTTTTTT
j_call: TRBJ2-2
d_call: .
v_call: TRBV19
clone_size: once

cdr3_aa: CASSRTSYEQYF
cdr3_nt: TGTGCCAGCAGTCGCACTAGTTACGAGCAGTACTTC
j_call: TRBJ2-7
d_call: .
v_call: TRBV12-3/TRBV12-4
clone_size: .

cdr3_aa: CATIGSLAGAQETQYF
cdr3_nt: TGTGCCACCATAGGGTCCCTAGCGGGGGCCCAAGAGACCCAGTACTTC
j_call: TRBJ2-5
d_call: TRBD2
v_call: TRBV19
clone_size: .

cdr3_aa: CASSPRTSVQYNEQFF
cdr3_nt: TGTGCCAGCAGCCCTCGGACTAGCGTACAATACAATGAGCAGTTCTTC
j_call: TRBJ2-1
d_call: TRBD2
v_call: TRBV9
clone_size: .

cdr3_aa: CASSLVWTGSLSGANVLTF
cdr3_nt: TGTGCCAGCAGCTTAGTTTGGACAGGTTCCCTCTCTGGGGCCAACGTCCTGACTTTC
j_call: TRBJ2-6
d_call: TRBD1
v_call: TRBV7-8
clone_size: .

cdr3_aa: CASSKGPAGGYGYTF
cdr3_nt: TGTGCCAGTAGCAAAGGACCCGCCGGAGGGTATGGCTACACCTTC
j_call: TRBJ1-2
d_call: .
v_call: TRBV19
clone_size: once

cdr3_aa: CASSQDTVYYGYTF
cdr3_nt: TGTGCCAGCAGCCAAGATACGGTCTACTATGGCTACACCTTC
j_call: TRBJ1-2
d_call: .
v_call: TRBV3-1/TRBV3-2
clone_size: .

cdr3_aa: CASSLTQQGAYGYTF
cdr3_nt: TGTGCCAGCAGCTTAACCCAACAGGGGGCTTATGGCTACACCTTC
j_call: TRBJ1-2
d_call: TRBD1
v_call: TRBV7-8
clone_size: few

cdr3_aa: CASSFTSAGGAGETQYF
cdr3_nt: TGTGCCAGCTCCTTCACCTCCGCCGGGGGGGCCGGCGAAACCCAGTACTTC
j_call: TRBJ2-5
d_call: TRBD2
v_call: TRBV5-6
clone_size: .

cdr3_aa: CASSPQDPQETQYF
cdr3_nt: TGTGCCAGCAGCCCACAGGACCCCCAAGAGACCCAGTACTTC
j_call: TRBJ2-5
d_call: .
v_call: TRBV9
clone_size: .